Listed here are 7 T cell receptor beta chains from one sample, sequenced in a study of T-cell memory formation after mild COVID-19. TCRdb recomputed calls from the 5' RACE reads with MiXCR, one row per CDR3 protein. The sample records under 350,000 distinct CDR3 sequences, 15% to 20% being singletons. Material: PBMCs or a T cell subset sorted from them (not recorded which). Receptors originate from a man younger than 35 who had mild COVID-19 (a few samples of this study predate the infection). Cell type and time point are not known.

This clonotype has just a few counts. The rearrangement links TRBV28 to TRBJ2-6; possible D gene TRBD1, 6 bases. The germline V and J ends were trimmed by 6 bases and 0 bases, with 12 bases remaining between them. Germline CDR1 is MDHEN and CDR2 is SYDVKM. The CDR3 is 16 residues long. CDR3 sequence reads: CASRAGTTSGANVLTF. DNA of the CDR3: TGTGCCAGCAGGGCCGGGACAACCTCTGGGGCCAACGTCCTGACTTTC.

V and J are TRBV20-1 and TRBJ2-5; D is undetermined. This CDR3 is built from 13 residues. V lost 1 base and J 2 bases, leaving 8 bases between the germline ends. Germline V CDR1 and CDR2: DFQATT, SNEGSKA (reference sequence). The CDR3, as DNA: TGCAGTGCTAGAGTGCCCGCGCAAGAGACCCAGTACTTC. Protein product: CSARVPAQETQYF.

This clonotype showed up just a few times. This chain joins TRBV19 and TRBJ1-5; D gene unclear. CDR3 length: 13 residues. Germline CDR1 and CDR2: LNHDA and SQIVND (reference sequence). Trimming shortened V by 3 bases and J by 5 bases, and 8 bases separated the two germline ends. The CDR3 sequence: CASSMIQDQPQHF. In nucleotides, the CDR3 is TGTGCCAGTAGTATGATACAAGATCAGCCCCAGCATTTT.

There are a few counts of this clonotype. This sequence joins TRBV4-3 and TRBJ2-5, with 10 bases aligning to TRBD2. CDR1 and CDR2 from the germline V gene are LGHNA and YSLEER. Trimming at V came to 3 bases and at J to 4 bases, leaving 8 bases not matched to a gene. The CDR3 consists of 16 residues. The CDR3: CASSQHSGGPRETQYF. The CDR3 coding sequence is TGCGCCAGCAGCCAGCATAGCGGGGGGCCTCGAGAGACCCAGTACTTC.

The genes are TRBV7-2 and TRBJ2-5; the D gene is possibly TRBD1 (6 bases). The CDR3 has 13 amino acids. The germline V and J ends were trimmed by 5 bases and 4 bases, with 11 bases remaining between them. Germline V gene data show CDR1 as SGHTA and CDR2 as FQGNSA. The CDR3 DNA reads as TGTGCCAGCAGCACAGGGTTGGGAGAGACCCAGTACTTC. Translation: CASSTGLGETQYF.

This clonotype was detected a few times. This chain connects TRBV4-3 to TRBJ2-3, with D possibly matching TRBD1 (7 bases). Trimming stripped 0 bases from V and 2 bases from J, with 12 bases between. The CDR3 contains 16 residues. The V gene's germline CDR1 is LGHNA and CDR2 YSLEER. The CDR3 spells CASSQDGGGPTDTQYF. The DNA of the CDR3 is TGCGCCAGCAGCCAAGACGGAGGGGGCCCCACAGATACGCAGTATTTT.

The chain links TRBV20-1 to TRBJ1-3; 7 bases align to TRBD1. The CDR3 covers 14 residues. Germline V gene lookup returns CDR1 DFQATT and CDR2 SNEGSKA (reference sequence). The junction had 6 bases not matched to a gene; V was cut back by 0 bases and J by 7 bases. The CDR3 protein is CSARDLAGGNTIYF. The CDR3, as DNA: TGCAGTGCTAGAGATCTGGCAGGGGGTAACACCATATATTTT.